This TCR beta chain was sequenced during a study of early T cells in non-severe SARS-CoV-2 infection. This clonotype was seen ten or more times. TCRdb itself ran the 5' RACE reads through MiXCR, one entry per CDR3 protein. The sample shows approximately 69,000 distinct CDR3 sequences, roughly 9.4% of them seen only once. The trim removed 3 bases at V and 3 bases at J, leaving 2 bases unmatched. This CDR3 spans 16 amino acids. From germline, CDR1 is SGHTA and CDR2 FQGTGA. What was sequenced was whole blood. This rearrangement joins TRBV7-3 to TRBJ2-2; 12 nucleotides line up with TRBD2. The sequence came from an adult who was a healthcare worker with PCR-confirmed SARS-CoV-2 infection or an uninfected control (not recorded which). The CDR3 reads CASSLTSGRDTGELFF. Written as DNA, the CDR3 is TGTGCCAGCAGCTTGACTAGCGGGAGAGACACCGGGGAGCTGTTTTTT. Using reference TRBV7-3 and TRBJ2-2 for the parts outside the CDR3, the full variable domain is GAGVSQTPSNKVTEKGKYVELRCDPISGHTALYWYRQSLGQGPEFLIYFQGTGAADDSGLPNDRFFAVRPEGSVSTLKIQRTERGDSAVYLCASSLTSGRDTGELFFGEGSRLTVL.